This passage covers 10 T cell receptor beta chains from one sample sequenced in a study of blood T cell repertoires in COVID-19. Sequencing was performed with immunoSEQ multiplex PCR; in TCRdb, only in-frame clones are kept and a portion is missing. The sample lists over 60,000 clones; nearly 90% were seen once. The sequencing sample was made of peripheral blood. These receptors all stem from a man of 80 years or more with acute or convalescent COVID-19.

The chain links TRBV5-1 to TRBJ2-5, with 12 bases identical to TRBD1. CDR1 is SGHRS, CDR2 YFSETQ, per germline. V shed 5 bases and J 5 bases; nucleotides not matched to a gene: 16. This CDR3 is built from 18 residues. The DNA for the CDR3 is TGCGCCAGCAGAATTGGATCCGGAGGGACAGGGGGCAGGGAGACCCAGTACTTC. Translated: CASRIGSGGTGGRETQYF.

J is TRBJ1-1 and V is TRBV29-1; 7 nucleotides agree with TRBD1. Germline values: CDR1 SQVTM, CDR2 ANQGSEA. The CDR3 contains 12 residues. Unmatched junction bases numbered 5, after V lost 6 bases and J lost 4 bases. CDR3 residues: CSVARTGTEAFF. The CDR3 DNA sequence: TGCAGCGTCGCCCGGACAGGCACTGAAGCTTTCTTT.

J is TRBJ2-5 and V is TRBV5-1; D is uncertain. Trimming cost V 1 base and J 1 base, with 5 bases left between them. This CDR3 contains 13 residues. Per the germline V gene, CDR1 is SGHRS and CDR2 is YFSETQ. Written as DNA, the CDR3 is TGCGCCAGCAGCTTGTCTATCCAAGAGACCCAGTACTTC. This encodes CASSLSIQETQYF.

The chain recombines TRBV5-4 with TRBJ1-1; D is possibly TRBD1 (6 bases). The CDR3 has 15 residues. V was trimmed by 0 bases and J by 5 bases, leaving 14 bases between them. Germline CDR1 SGHNT, CDR2 YYREEE (reference sequence). CDR3 protein: CASSLGQARMTEAFF. CDR3 bases: TGTGCCAGCAGCTTGGGACAGGCCCGAATGACTGAAGCTTTCTTT.

This clone was observed once. The chain carries TRBV11-2 and TRBJ1-6; tentative D call: TRBD1 (5 bases). The CDR3 extends over 16 amino acids. Germline CDR1 is SGHAT and CDR2 is FQNNGV. V was cut by 1 base and J by 5 bases, with 12 bases left in between. CDR3 nucleotide sequence: TGTGCCAGCAGCTTAGGCCCGGGGGGAAATAATTCACCCCTCCACTTT. Translating it yields CASSLGPGGNNSPLHF.

V and J are TRBV19 and TRBJ2-2; D might be TRBD1 (6 bases). This CDR3 contains 15 residues. Germline assignment: CDR1 LNHDA and CDR2 SQIVND (reference sequence). The germline V and J ends were trimmed by 5 bases and 0 bases, with 10 bases remaining between them. DNA for the CDR3: TGTGCCAGTAGTTCCAGGGGCTCGAACACCGGGGAGCTGTTTTTT. Amino acid sequence: CASSSRGSNTGELFF.

The chain has TRBV23-1 and TRBJ1-5, with 8 bases matching TRBD1. TRBV23-1 is an open reading frame whose function is uncertain. V shed 6 bases, J shed 6 bases, and the junction held 7 bases outside the gene matches. The length of the CDR3 is 14 residues. The CDR3 nucleotides are TGCGCCAGCAGGTCCGGGACAGGACTTCAGCCCCAGCATTTT. This codes for CASRSGTGLQPQHF.

CDR3 amino acids: CASSQRQGVTTEAFF. CDR3 in DNA: TGTGCCAGCAGCCAGAGACAGGGGGTCACCACTGAAGCTTTCTTT. J is TRBJ1-1 and V is TRBV3-1 (or the pseudogene TRBV3-2); 9 bases agree with TRBD1. The CDR3 spans 15 residues. The junction had 6 bases not matched to a gene; V was cut back by 3 bases and J by 4 bases. CDR1 LGHDT and CDR2 YNNKEL come from the germline V gene (reference sequence).

This clone was picked up a small number of times. This chain links TRBV4-1 with TRBJ2-3; 9 positions match TRBD1. This CDR3 spans 16 amino acids. The V segment lost 4 bases and the J segment 3 bases; nucleotides outside the gene matches: 8. Germline CDR1 and CDR2: MGHRA and YSYEKL. CDR3 region: CASSLGTGKETDTQYF. CDR3 DNA sequence: TGCGCCAGCAGCCTGGGGACAGGGAAGGAGACAGATACGCAGTATTTT.

The J gene is TRBJ1-4, the V gene TRBV19, with TRBD1 matching 11 bases. After removal of 9 bases from V and 8 bases from J, the junction contained 8 bases not matched to a gene. Germline V lookup: CDR1 LNHDA, CDR2 SQIVND (reference sequence). The CDR3 is 14 amino acids. The CDR3 here is CASHQRTGGEKLFF. The CDR3 bases are TGTGCCAGCCACCAGAGGACAGGGGGCGAAAAACTGTTTTTT.